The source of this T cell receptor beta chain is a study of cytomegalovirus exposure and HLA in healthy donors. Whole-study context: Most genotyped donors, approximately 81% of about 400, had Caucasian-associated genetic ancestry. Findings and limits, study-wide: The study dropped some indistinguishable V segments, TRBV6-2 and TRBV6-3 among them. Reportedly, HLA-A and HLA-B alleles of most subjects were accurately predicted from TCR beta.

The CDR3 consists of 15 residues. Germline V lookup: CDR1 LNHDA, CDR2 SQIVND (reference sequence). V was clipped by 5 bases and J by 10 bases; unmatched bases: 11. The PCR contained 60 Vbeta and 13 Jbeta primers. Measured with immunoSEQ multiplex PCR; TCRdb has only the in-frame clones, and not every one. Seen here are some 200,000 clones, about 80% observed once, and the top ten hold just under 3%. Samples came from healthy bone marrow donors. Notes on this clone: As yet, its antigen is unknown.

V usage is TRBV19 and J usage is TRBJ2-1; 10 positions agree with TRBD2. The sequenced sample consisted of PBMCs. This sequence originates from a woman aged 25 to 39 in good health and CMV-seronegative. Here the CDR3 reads CASSPSSGSRGEQFF. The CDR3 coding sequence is TGTGCCAGTAGTCCATCTAGCGGGAGCCGAGGGGAGCAGTTCTTC.